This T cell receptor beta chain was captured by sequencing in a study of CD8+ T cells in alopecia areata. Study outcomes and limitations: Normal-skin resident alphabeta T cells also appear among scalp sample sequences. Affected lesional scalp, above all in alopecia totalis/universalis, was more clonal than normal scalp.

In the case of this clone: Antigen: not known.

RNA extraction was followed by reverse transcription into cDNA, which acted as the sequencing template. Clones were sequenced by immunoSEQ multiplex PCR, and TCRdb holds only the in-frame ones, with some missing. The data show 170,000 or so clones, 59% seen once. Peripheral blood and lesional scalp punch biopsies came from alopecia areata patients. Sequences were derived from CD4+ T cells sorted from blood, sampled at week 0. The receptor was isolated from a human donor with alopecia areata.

In DNA, the CDR3 is TGTGCCTGGAAGGGAGGGGGCATCTATGGCTACACCTTC. Translated, it gives CAWKGGGIYGYTF. The V gene is TRBV30, the J gene TRBJ1-2; 7 bases align to TRBD1. V lost 4 bases and J lost 4; bases outside the gene matches: 6. The CDR3 is made up of 13 amino acids. Germline CDR1 and CDR2: GTSNPN and SVGIG (reference sequence).